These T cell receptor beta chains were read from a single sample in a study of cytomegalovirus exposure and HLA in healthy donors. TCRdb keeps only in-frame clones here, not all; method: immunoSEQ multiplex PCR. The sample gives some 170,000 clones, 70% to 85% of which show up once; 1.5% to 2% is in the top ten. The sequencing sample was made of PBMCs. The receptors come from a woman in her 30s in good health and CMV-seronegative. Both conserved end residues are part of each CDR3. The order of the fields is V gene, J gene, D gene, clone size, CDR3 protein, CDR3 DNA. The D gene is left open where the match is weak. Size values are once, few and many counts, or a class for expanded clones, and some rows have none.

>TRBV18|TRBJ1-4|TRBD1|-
CASSPMGQGNEKLFF
TGTGCCAGCTCACCAATGGGACAGGGAAATGAAAAACTGTTTTTT
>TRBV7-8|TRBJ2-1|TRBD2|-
CASSLLAGLYNEQFF
TGTGCCAGCAGCCTACTAGCGGGGCTCTACAATGAGCAGTTCTTC
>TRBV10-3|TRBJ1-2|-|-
CAISPTGHAPDGYTF
TGTGCCATCAGTCCTACAGGGCACGCGCCCGATGGCTACACCTTC
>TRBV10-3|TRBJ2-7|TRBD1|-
CAISVQGQGNVYEQYF
TGTGCCATCAGTGTCCAGGGACAGGGGAACGTCTACGAGCAGTACTTC
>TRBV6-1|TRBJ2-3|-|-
CASSERGGDNTQYF
TGTGCCAGCAGTGAAAGGGGGGGAGATAATACGCAGTATTTT
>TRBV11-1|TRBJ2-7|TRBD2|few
CASSPRTSGSSYEQYF
TGTGCCAGCAGCCCAAGGACTAGCGGGTCCTCCTACGAGCAGTACTTC
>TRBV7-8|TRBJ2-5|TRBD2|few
CASSLASGEETQYF
TGTGCCAGCAGCTTAGCTAGCGGGGAAGAGACCCAGTACTTC
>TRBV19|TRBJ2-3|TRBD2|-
CASSGVSTDTQYF
TGTGCCTCAAGCGGGGTTAGCACAGATACGCAGTATTTT
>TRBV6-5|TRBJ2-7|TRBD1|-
CASRTTEQGLYEQYF
TGTGCCAGCAGAACAACGGAACAGGGGTTGTACGAGCAGTACTTC
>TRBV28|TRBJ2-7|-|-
CASSPQGGAVYEQYF
TGTGCCAGCAGCCCGCAGGGTGGCGCGGTCTACGAGCAGTACTTC
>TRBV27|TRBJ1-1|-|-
CASSLRHRDGANTEAFF
TGTGCCAGCAGTCTTCGGCACAGGGACGGGGCGAACACTGAAGCTTTCTTT
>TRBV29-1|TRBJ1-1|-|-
CSVQGGLVTEAFF
TGCAGCGTTCAGGGTGGGTTGGTCACTGAAGCTTTCTTT
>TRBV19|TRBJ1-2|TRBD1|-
CASIPYGGQGHGYTF
TGTGCCAGTATTCCGTATGGTGGACAGGGACATGGCTACACCTTC
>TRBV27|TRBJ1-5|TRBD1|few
CASSPQGLGSQPQHF
TGTGCCAGCAGTCCACAGGGGCTAGGAAGTCAGCCCCAGCATTTT